This record looks at one T cell receptor beta chain sequence and its context. No antigen is known for it. This entry is derived from a study of graft-versus-host responses after intestinal transplantation. General study findings and limits: With peak circulating GvH clone levels came an association with early post-transplant HvG declines.

The CDR3 contains 14 residues. CDR1 and CDR2 from the germline V gene are SGDLS and YYNGEE. The J segment lost 3 bases and the V segment lost 5 bases, leaving 5 bases of the junction unmatched. Profiling relied on immunoSEQ multiplex PCR, and the TCRdb table lists in-frame clones only, not all of them. Of more than 65,000 clones listed, roughly 90% are singletons. The specimen was unstimulated CD8+ T cells sorted from spleen or lymph node cells, collected before transplant. The chain is built from TRBV9 and TRBJ1-2; 9 bases fit TRBD1. The TCR originated in a human donor who was the organ donor for an intestinal transplant. For the CDR3, the DNA is TGTGCCAGCAGAGCCCGGGACAGGGACTATGGCTACACCTTC. Translating it yields CASRARDRDYGYTF.